Below are 20 T cell receptor beta chains sequenced from a single sample in a study of CXCR3-negative and CXCR3-positive naive CD8 T cells (dated by TCRdb to between 2019 and 2020). The run used a NextSeq 550. The Human TCR Profiling Kit (MiLaboratory) was used to make UMI-labeled 5' RACE TRB cDNA libraries. The reads underwent TCRdb reprocessing, giving one record for each CDR3 protein sequence and no DNA. This sample's table has entries for 100,000 to 150,000 distinct CDR3 sequences. 0.25% to 0.35% of the sample comes from the top ten. The sequencing sample was made of naive CXCR3- CD8+ T cells from blood. What the cell subset or site label conveys for this sample: CD45RO-CCR7+CD27+CD95- naive CD8+ T cells lacking CXCR3 (TNR3-). The origin of the receptors is a human donor in good health. Some clones in this sample may be carry-over from other donors' samples.

The V gene is TRBV28, the J gene TRBJ2-1. This CDR3 contains 14 residues. The germline gives CDR1 MDHEN, CDR2 SYDVKM. The CDR3 sequence is CASNGGSSYNEQFF.

The V and J genes are TRBV6-2 or TRBV6-3 and TRBJ2-3. The germline V gene encodes CDR1 MNHEY and CDR2 SVGEGT. This CDR3 is built from 13 residues. CDR3 amino acids: CASSYSETDTQYF.

The chain combines TRBV6-5 with TRBJ2-1; no DNA is available, so the TRBD1 call from TCRdb remains unchecked. CDR3 size: 18 residues. CDR1 and CDR2 from the germline V gene are MNHEY and SVGAGI. The CDR3 is CASSYGTGFRFGDNEQFF.

This chain joins TRBV18 and TRBJ2-1. Germline V CDR1 and CDR2: KGHSH, LQKENI. The length of the CDR3 is 15 residues. CDR3 protein: CASSPPGLLYNEQFF.

This chain uses TRBV6-2 or TRBV6-3 with TRBJ2-1; TCRdb selects TRBD2, and the lack of DNA leaves this call unchecked. Germline loops: CDR1 MNHEY, CDR2 SVGEGT. CDR3 length: 17 residues. This CDR3 is CASNPGAIGTFDNEQFF.

The chain uses TRBV11-3 and TRBJ2-1; TCRdb gives TRBD2 as the D gene, but with no DNA this cannot be confirmed. Germline V gene data show CDR1 as SGHNT and CDR2 as YENEEA. CDR3 length: 14 amino acids. The CDR3 here is CASKGGGAYNEQFF.

V usage is TRBV11-2 and J usage is TRBJ2-3. CDR1 and CDR2 (germline): SGHAT, FQNNGV. This CDR3 contains 16 residues. CDR3 amino acids: CASSANLEPRADTQYF.

The chain's CDR3 is CASSIGGETQYF. The rearrangement uses TRBV19 and TRBJ2-5; TCRdb outputs TRBD1, but without DNA this stays unchecked. Per the germline V gene, CDR1 is LNHDA and CDR2 is SQIVND (reference sequence). The CDR3 has 12 residues.

The V gene is TRBV4-1, the J gene TRBJ1-2; lacking DNA, the TRBD1 call made by TCRdb goes unchecked. CDR1 and CDR2 (germline): MGHRA, YSYEKL. The CDR3 has 17 residues. The CDR3 region is CASSLRQGLTPSHGYTF.

The CDR3: CASSLDLRETDTQYF. The chain employs TRBV5-1 and TRBJ2-3; TCRdb's D call, TRBD2, is unchecked because there is no DNA. The V gene's germline CDR1 is SGHRS and CDR2 YFSETQ. This CDR3 spans 15 amino acids.

The chain joins TRBV29-1 to TRBJ2-4. The CDR3 covers 16 residues. Germline V lookup: CDR1 SQVTM, CDR2 ANQGSEA. This chain's CDR3 is CSVELTTDSAKNIQYF. Full variable domain (remainder filled in from reference TRBV29-1 and TRBJ2-4): SAVISQKPSRDICQRGTSLTIQCQVDSQVTMMFWYRQQPGQSLTLIATANQGSEATYESGFVIDKFPISRPNLTFSTLTVSNMSPEDSSIYLCSVELTTDSAKNIQYFGAGTRLSVL.

The chain's CDR3 is CASSQDTLAGALYNEQFF. This chain joins TRBV4-2 and TRBJ2-1; TCRdb proposes TRBD2, but this gene call is untestable without DNA. The CDR3 consists of 18 residues. CDR1 and CDR2 from the germline V gene are LGHNA and YNFKEQ.

The V call is TRBV5-5, the J call TRBJ2-7; the D call of TRBD1 rests on TCRdb alone, since no DNA is present to check it. The CDR3 is made up of 15 amino acids. Germline loops: CDR1 SGHKS, CDR2 YYEKEE (reference sequence). CDR3 amino acids: CASSLRGLGGYEQYF.

Here the CDR3 reads CSARDSETGMKKTQYF. The chain employs TRBV20-1 and TRBJ2-5; TCRdb's D gene call, TRBD1, goes unchecked for lack of DNA. The CDR3 loop spans 16 amino acids. Germline CDR1 reads DFQATT; CDR2 reads SNEGSKA (reference sequence).

V and J are TRBV12-3 or TRBV12-4 and TRBJ2-1; the TCRdb D gene call, TRBD1, has no DNA to confirm it. The CDR3 has 15 amino acids. The CDR3 spells CASSSAPSSYNEQFF.

The gene calls are TRBV7-9 and TRBJ1-2. This CDR3 comprises 11 residues. Germline CDR1 reads SEHNR; CDR2 reads FQNEAQ (reference sequence). The CDR3 protein is CASSLAGGYTF.

The genes are TRBV20-1 and TRBJ2-2; TCRdb proposes TRBD1, but this gene call is untestable without DNA. The CDR3 totals 16 residues. The germline V gene encodes CDR1 DFQATT and CDR2 SNEGSKA (reference sequence). CDR3 protein: CSARRLGQDYTGELFF.

The rearrangement uses TRBV4-1 and TRBJ2-2; checking the TCRdb D call of TRBD1 is not possible without DNA. CDR1 MGHRA and CDR2 YSYEKL come from the germline V gene. The CDR3 length is 14 residues. CDR3 sequence reads: CASSQTGNTGELFF.

V is TRBV11-2 and J is TRBJ2-1; the D call of TRBD2 rests on TCRdb alone, since no DNA is present to check it. The CDR3 is made up of 16 amino acids. CDR1 SGHAT and CDR2 FQNNGV come from the germline V gene. CDR3 residues: CASSLESGGVDNEQFF.

The chain carries TRBV6-5 and TRBJ2-1; the D call of TRBD1 rests on TCRdb alone, since no DNA is present to check it. This CDR3 has 16 residues. The germline V gene encodes CDR1 MNHEY and CDR2 SVGAGI. The CDR3 sequence is CASSNPDSYSYNEQFF.